Following are 21 T cell receptor beta chains from one sample sequenced in a study of blood T cell repertoires in COVID-19 (dated by TCRdb to about 2020). Libraries were built with the immunoSEQ multiplex PCR assay. In its TCRdb copy, this immuneACCESS table keeps in-frame sequences only and misses some clones. Where compared with another copy, unresolved V genes explain less than half of these, and the others have no known cause. This sample gives some 78,000 clones in total; about 89% of them show up just once. The ten largest account for 9% to 15% of the sample. Sequencing was done on a sample of peripheral blood. The source of these receptors is a man between 65 and 79 years old with active or convalescent COVID-19.

This chain joins TRBV13 and TRBJ1-5; 9 bases agree with TRBD1. CDR1 and CDR2 (germline): PRHDT, FYEKMQ (reference sequence). The trim removed 0 bases at V and 7 bases at J, leaving 4 bases unmatched. This CDR3 comprises 15 residues. In nucleotides, the CDR3 is TGTGCCAGCAGCTTAGGGAGACAGGGGGAACAGCCCCAGCATTTT. Protein: CASSLGRQGEQPQHF.

The rearrangement joins TRBV28 to TRBJ2-2; 9 bases are a match to TRBD1. This CDR3 contains 15 residues. Germline lookup yields CDR1 MDHEN and CDR2 SYDVKM. After removal of 6 bases from V and 5 bases from J, the junction contained 7 bases not matched to a gene. Written as DNA, the CDR3 is TGTGCCAGCAGAAAGGACAGGGGAGGGACCGGGGAGCTGTTTTTT. Its translation: CASRKDRGGTGELFF.

The V gene is TRBV9, the J gene TRBJ1-1; D gene unclear. The CDR3 consists of 14 residues. The germline V gene encodes CDR1 SGDLS and CDR2 YYNGEE. Trimming took 0 bases from V and 7 from J, leaving 13 bases between them. The CDR3 DNA reads TGTGCCAGCAGCGTAGTCCCCGGCGGGATTGAAGCTTTCTTT. Amino acid sequence: CASSVVPGGIEAFF.

V usage is TRBV9 and J usage is TRBJ1-2, with 10 bases that match TRBD1. The CDR3 runs to 19 residues. V lost 4 bases and J lost 0; bases outside the gene matches: 15. Germline assignment: CDR1 SGDLS and CDR2 YYNGEE. As DNA, the CDR3 is TGTGCCAGCAGCCCCCGGGGCAGGGACAGGGGCGCTACTAACTATGGCTACACCTTC. Its translation is CASSPRGRDRGATNYGYTF.

The V gene is TRBV5-1, the J gene TRBJ2-3; 9 bases map to TRBD2. This CDR3 is 17 amino acids long. Germline trimming cut 2 bases from V and 4 bases from J; bases unmatched to any gene: 11. Germline V gene lookup returns CDR1 SGHRS and CDR2 YFSETQ. The CDR3 loop reads CASSLKASGASPDTQYF. CDR3 DNA: TGCGCCAGCAGCTTAAAGGCTAGCGGGGCCTCCCCAGATACGCAGTATTTT. The full variable domain, with the rest looked up from reference TRBV5-1 and TRBJ2-3, is KAGVTQTPRYLIKTRGQQVTLSCSPISGHRSVSWYQQTPGQGLQFLFEYFSETQRNKGNFPGRFSGRQFSNSRSEMNVSTLELGDSALYLCASSLKASGASPDTQYFGPGTRLTVL.

This chain links TRBV4-3 with TRBJ1-5; TRBD1 is a possible D gene (6 bases). The CDR3 runs 16 residues. The V and J ends lost 0 bases and 7 bases respectively, with 16 bases between them. Germline V gene lookup returns CDR1 LGHNA and CDR2 YSLEER. Here the CDR3 reads CASSQDWEQGWQPQHF. CDR3 DNA: TGCGCCAGCAGCCAAGATTGGGAACAGGGCTGGCAGCCCCAGCATTTT.

J is TRBJ2-4 and V is TRBV7-2; tentative D call: TRBD1 (5 bases). The CDR3 is made up of 12 amino acids. Per the germline V gene, CDR1 is SGHTA and CDR2 is FQGNSA. Trimming removed 5 bases at V and 15 bases at J, with 17 bases between. In nucleotides, the CDR3 is TGTGCCAGCAGCCCATTCAAGGGGATCTCGTACTTC. Its protein is CASSPFKGISYF. Full variable domain (outside the CDR3, taken from reference TRBV7-2 and TRBJ2-4): GAGVSQSPSNKVTEKGKDVELRCDPISGHTALYWYRQSLGQGLEFLIYFQGNSAPDKSGLPSDRFSAERTGGSVSTLTIQRTQQEDSAVYLCASSPFKGISYFGAGTRLSVL.

The rearrangement uses TRBV9 and TRBJ1-2; 7 bases line up with TRBD1. Looked up from germline, CDR1 is SGDLS and CDR2 is YYNGEE. V shed 3 bases and J 0 bases; nucleotides not matched to a gene: 11. CDR3 length: 17 residues. The CDR3 reads CASSAPDRRTSNYGYTF. CDR3 DNA: TGTGCCAGCAGCGCCCCGGACAGGAGAACTTCTAACTATGGCTACACCTTC. Supplemented by reference TRBV9 and TRBJ1-2, the full variable domain reads DSGVTQTPKHLITATGQRVTLRCSPRSGDLSVYWYQQSLDQGLQFLIQYYNGEERAKGNILERFSAQQFPDLHSELNLSSLELGDSALYFCASSAPDRRTSNYGYTFGSGTRLTVV.

The rearrangement joins TRBV25-1 to TRBJ2-5; 11 nucleotides agree with TRBD2. V was pared by 4 bases and J by 4 bases, with 2 bases of the junction left unmatched. CDR3 size: 14 residues. Looked up from germline, CDR1 is MGHDK and CDR2 is SYGVNS. The CDR3 sequence is CASSATSGGETQYF. CDR3 sequence (DNA): TGTGCCAGCAGTGCCACTAGCGGGGGAGAGACCCAGTACTTC.

The rearrangement uses TRBV11-2 and TRBJ2-2, with a possible D match to TRBD1 (6 bases). From germline, CDR1 is SGHAT and CDR2 FQNNGV. The CDR3 totals 16 residues. With 1 base removed from V and 1 base from J, the gap between germline ends came to 10 bases. CDR3 DNA: TGTGCCAGCAGCTTAGTTGCAGGGGTGAACACCGGGGAGCTGTTTTTT. Residues: CASSLVAGVNTGELFF.

This clone was detected only once. This chain uses TRBV18 with TRBJ1-3; TRBD1 matches 7 bases. The germline V gene encodes CDR1 KGHSH and CDR2 LQKENI. The CDR3 length is 15 residues. Losses at the gene ends were 6 bases for V and 2 bases for J; bases not matched to a gene: 7. The CDR3 nucleotides read TGTGCCAGCTCCCCGAGGGGGCTTGCTGGAAACACCATATATTTT. Translation: CASSPRGLAGNTIYF.

This chain joins TRBV5-1 and TRBJ2-7; 8 bases fit TRBD1. There are 16 residues in the CDR3. The germline V gene has CDR1 SGHRS and CDR2 YFSETQ. J gave up 2 bases and V 3 bases, and 10 bases lay outside the gene matches. CDR3 in amino acids: CASSWDLDRDTYEQYF. CDR3 DNA sequence: TGCGCCAGCAGCTGGGACTTGGACAGGGATACCTACGAGCAGTACTTC.

This chain connects TRBV3-1 (or the pseudogene TRBV3-2) to TRBJ2-1, with 8 bases aligning to TRBD2. The germline V gene encodes CDR1 LGHDT and CDR2 YNNKEL (reference sequence). V trimming: 1 base; J trimming: 2 bases; junction bases outside the gene matches: 10. CDR3 length: 18 residues. CDR3 sequence: CASSQGLVAGGTYNEQFF. The DNA of the CDR3 is TGTGCCAGCAGCCAAGGGCTGGTGGCGGGGGGAACCTACAATGAGCAGTTCTTC.

The chain couples TRBV18 to TRBJ2-5, with 9 bases that match TRBD2. The V gene's germline CDR1 is KGHSH and CDR2 LQKENI. Trimming at V came to 1 base and at J to 5 bases, leaving 5 bases not matched to a gene. The CDR3 has 15 residues. The DNA of the CDR3 is TGTGCCAGCTCACCACGCGGGGGGGCCGCGGAGACCCAGTACTTC. This codes for CASSPRGGAAETQYF.

The V gene is TRBV15, the J gene TRBJ1-2; 7 nucleotides align to TRBD1. Per the germline V gene, CDR1 is LNHNV and CDR2 is YYDKDF (reference sequence). There are 14 residues in the CDR3. Trimming took 2 bases from V and 4 from J; bases not matched to a gene: 4. The DNA of the CDR3 is TGTGCCACCAGCAGATCCGACAGGGCCTATGGCTACACCTTC. Amino acid sequence: CATSRSDRAYGYTF. Using reference TRBV15 and TRBJ1-2 for the parts outside the CDR3, the full variable domain is DAMVIQNPRYQVTQFGKPVTLSCSQTLNHNVMYWYQQKSSQAPKLLFHYYDKDFNNEADTPDNFQSRRPNTSFCFLDIRSPGLGDTAMYLCATSRSDRAYGYTFGSGTRLTVV.

The chain carries TRBV7-2 and TRBJ2-1, with 12 bases aligning to TRBD2. Unmatched junction bases numbered 11, after V lost 4 bases and J lost 7 bases. The CDR3 spans 17 residues. Looked up from germline, CDR1 is SGHTA and CDR2 is FQGNSA. CDR3 protein: CASSSRLGLAGGNEQFF. As DNA, the CDR3 is TGTGCCAGCAGCTCACGGTTGGGCCTAGCGGGGGGGAATGAGCAGTTCTTC.

The chain couples TRBV12-5 to TRBJ1-2, with 7 bases matching TRBD1. Trimming at V came to 5 bases and at J to 4 bases, leaving 4 bases not matched to a gene. The CDR3 has 13 amino acids. Germline CDR1 LGHNT, CDR2 FRNRAP. As DNA, the CDR3 is TGTGCTAGTGGTACCTCAGGGGGCTATGGCTACACCTTC. It is translated as CASGTSGGYGYTF.

The chain uses TRBV7-6 and TRBJ2-5; TRBD1 matches 8 bases. The germline V gene encodes CDR1 SGHVS and CDR2 FNYEAQ. The CDR3 covers 15 residues. With 5 bases clipped from V and 2 bases from J, the junction kept 7 bases outside the gene matches. CDR3 amino acids: CASSAAQGVQETQYF. The CDR3 coding sequence is TGTGCCAGCAGCGCCGCACAGGGGGTTCAAGAGACCCAGTACTTC.

This sequence joins TRBV6-2 or TRBV6-3 and TRBJ1-1, with a possible D match to TRBD1 (6 bases). The germline CDR1 and CDR2 sequences are MNHEY and SVGEGT. V lost 2 bases and J lost 6, with 10 bases in between. This CDR3 contains 13 residues. The CDR3: CASSYTGLPEAFF. The CDR3 coding sequence is TGTGCCAGCAGTTACACAGGGTTACCTGAAGCTTTCTTT.

The J gene is TRBJ1-5, the V gene TRBV4-2; tentatively, D is TRBD1 (5 bases). This CDR3 spans 15 amino acids. Germline-derived CDR1 and CDR2 are LGHNA and YNFKEQ. Trimming shortened V by 1 base and J by 3 bases, and 10 bases separated the two germline ends. DNA of the CDR3: TGTGCCAGCAGCCAAGCTCAGGGTATCAATCAGCCCCAGCATTTT. It yields the protein CASSQAQGINQPQHF.

The rearrangement uses TRBV5-6 and TRBJ1-2, with TRBD1 matching 7 bases. After removal of 1 base from V and 4 bases from J, the junction contained 7 bases not matched to a gene. The germline CDR1 and CDR2 sequences are SGHDT and YYEEEE. The CDR3 contains 15 residues. The CDR3 DNA reads TGTGCCAGCAGCTTGTACTCAGGGGGTGGCTATGGCTACACCTTC. It is translated as CASSLYSGGGYGYTF.